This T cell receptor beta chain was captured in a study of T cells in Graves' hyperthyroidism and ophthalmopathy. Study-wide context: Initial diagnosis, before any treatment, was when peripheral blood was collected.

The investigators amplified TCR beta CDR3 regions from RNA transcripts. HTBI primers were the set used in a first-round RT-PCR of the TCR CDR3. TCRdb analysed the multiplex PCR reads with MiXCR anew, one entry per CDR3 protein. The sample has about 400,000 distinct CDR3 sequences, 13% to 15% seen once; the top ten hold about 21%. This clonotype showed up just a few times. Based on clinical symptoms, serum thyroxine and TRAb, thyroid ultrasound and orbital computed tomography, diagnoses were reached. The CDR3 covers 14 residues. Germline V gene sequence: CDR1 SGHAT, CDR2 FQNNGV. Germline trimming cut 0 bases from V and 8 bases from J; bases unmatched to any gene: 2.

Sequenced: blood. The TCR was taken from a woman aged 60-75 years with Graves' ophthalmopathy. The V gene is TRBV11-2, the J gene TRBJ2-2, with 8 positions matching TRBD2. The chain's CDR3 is CASSLERLAGELFF. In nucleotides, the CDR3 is TGTGCCAGCAGCTTAGAGAGACTAGCGGGGGAGCTGTTTTTT.